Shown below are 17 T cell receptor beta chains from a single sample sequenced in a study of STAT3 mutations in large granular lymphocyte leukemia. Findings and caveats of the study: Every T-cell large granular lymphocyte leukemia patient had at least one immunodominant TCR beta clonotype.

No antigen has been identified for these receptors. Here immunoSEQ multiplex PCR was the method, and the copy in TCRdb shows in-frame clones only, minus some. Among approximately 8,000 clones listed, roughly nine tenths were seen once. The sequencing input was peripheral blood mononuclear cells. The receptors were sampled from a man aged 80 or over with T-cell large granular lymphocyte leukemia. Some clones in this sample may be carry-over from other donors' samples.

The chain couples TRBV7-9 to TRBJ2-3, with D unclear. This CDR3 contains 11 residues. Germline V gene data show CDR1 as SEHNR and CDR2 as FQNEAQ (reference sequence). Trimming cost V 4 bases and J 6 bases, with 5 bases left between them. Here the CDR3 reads CASSSSDTQYF. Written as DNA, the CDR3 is TGTGCCAGCAGCTCCTCGGATACGCAGTATTTT. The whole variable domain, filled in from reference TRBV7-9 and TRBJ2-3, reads DTGVSQNPRHKITKRGQNVTFRCDPISEHNRLYWYRQTLGQGPEFLTYFQNEAQLEKSRLLSDRFSAERPKGSFSTLEIQRTEQGDSAMYLCASSSSDTQYFGPGTRLTVL.

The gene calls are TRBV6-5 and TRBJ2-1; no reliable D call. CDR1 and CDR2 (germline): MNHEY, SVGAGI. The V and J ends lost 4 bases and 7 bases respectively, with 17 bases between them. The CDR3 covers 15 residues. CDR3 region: CASSLILGGGNEQFF. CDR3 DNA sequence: TGTGCCAGCAGTTTGATCCTAGGTGGTGGGAATGAGCAGTTCTTC.

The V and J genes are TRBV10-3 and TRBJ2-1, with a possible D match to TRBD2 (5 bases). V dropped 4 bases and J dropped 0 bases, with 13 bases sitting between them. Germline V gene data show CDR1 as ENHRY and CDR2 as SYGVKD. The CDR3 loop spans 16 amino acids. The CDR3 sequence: CAISVTRARSYNEQFF. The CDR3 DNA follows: TGTGCCATCAGTGTAACTAGGGCCCGCTCCTACAATGAGCAGTTCTTC.

CDR3 in DNA: TGTGCCAGCAGTTTAACCGGGACAGCCTCCTACGAGCAGTACTTC. It is translated as CASSLTGTASYEQYF. The chain recombines TRBV28 with TRBJ2-7, with 7 bases aligning to TRBD1. CDR3 length equals 15 residues. V lost 2 bases, J lost 0 bases, and 4 bases stayed unmatched. CDR1 is MDHEN, CDR2 SYDVKM, per germline.

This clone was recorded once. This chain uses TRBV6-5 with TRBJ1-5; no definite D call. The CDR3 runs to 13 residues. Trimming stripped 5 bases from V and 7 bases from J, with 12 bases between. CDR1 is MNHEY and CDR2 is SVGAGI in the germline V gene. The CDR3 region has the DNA TGTGCCAGCAGTAATCTCGGAAACCAGCCCCAGCATTTT. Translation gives CASSNLGNQPQHF.

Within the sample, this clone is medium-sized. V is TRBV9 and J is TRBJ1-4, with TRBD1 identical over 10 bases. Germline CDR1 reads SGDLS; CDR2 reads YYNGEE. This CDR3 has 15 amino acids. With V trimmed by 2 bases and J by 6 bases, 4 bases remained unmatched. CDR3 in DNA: TGTGCCAGCAGCGTTCTCGGGACAGGGGATGAAAAACTGTTTTTT. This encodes CASSVLGTGDEKLFF.

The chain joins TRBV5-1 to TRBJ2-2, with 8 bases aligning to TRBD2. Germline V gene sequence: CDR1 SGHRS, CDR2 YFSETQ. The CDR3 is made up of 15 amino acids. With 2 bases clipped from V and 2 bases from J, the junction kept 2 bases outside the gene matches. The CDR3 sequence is CASSFTSGNTGELFF. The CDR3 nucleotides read TGCGCCAGCAGCTTTACTAGCGGCAACACCGGGGAGCTGTTTTTT.

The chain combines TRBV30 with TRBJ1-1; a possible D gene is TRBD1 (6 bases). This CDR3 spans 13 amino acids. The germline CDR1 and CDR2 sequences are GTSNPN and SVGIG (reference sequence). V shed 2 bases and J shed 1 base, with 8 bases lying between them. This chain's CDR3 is CAWSSQGNTEAFF. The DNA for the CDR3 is TGTGCCTGGAGTTCACAGGGGAACACTGAAGCTTTCTTT. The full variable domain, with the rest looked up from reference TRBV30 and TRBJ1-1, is SQTIHQWPATLVQPVGSPLSLECTVEGTSNPNLYWYRQAAGRGLQLLFYSVGIGQISSEVPQNLSASRPQDRQFILSSKKLLLSDSGFYLCAWSSQGNTEAFFGQGTRLTVV.

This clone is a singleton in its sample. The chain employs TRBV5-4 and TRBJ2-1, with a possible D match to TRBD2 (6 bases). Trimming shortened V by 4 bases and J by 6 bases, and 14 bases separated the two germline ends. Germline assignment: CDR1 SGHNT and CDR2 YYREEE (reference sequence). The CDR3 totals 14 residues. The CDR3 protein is CASSRVEGINEQFF. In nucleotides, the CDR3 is TGTGCCAGCAGCCGGGTGGAGGGGATCAATGAGCAGTTCTTC.

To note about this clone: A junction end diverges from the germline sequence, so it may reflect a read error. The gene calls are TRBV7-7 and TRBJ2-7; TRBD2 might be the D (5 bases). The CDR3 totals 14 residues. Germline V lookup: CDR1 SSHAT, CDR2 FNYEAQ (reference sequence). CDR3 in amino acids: CASSVSWETYEQYF. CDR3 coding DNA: TGTGCTAGCAGCGTAAGTTGGGAGACCTACGAGCAGTACTTC.

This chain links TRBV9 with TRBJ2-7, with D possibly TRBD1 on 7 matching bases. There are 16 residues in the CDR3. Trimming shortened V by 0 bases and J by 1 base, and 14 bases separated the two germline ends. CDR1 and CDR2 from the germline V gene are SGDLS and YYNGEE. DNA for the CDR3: TGTGCCAGCAGCGTAGGAATTGCAGGGGGGTCCTACGAGCAGTACTTC. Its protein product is CASSVGIAGGSYEQYF.

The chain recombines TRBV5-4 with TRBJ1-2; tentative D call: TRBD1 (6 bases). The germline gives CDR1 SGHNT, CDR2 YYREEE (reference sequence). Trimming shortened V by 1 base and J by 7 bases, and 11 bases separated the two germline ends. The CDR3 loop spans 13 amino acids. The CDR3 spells CASSLSGGLGYTF. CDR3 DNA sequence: TGTGCCAGCAGCTTGTCTGGGGGGCTTGGCTACACCTTC.

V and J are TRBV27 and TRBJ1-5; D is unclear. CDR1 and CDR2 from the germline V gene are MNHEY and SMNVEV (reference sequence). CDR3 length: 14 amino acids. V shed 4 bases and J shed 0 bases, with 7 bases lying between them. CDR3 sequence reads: CASSSIPSNQPQHF. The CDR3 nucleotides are TGTGCCAGCAGTTCAATCCCTAGCAATCAGCCCCAGCATTTT.

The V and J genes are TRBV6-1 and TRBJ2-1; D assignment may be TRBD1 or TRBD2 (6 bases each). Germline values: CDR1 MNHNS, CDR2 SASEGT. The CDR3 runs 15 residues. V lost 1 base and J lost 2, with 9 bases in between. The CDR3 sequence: CASSEEGGPYNEQFF. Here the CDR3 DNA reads TGTGCCAGCAGTGAAGAGGGGGGACCCTACAATGAGCAGTTCTTC.

This CDR3 is CASSPGQGTYEQYF. CDR3 in DNA: TGTGCCAGCTCACCGGGACAGGGGACCTACGAGCAGTACTTC. The chain has TRBV18 and TRBJ2-7, with TRBD1 matching 10 bases. CDR1 is KGHSH, CDR2 LQKENI, per germline. Losses at the gene ends were 3 bases for V and 2 bases for J; bases not matched to a gene: 1. CDR3 length: 14 amino acids.

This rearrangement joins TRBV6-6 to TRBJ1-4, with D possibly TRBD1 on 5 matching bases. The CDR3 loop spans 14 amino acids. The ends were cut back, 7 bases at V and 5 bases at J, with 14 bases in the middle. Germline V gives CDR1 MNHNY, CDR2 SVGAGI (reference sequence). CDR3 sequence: CASKHRKDNEKLFF. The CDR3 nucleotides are TGTGCCAGCAAGCACAGGAAGGACAATGAAAAACTGTTTTTT.

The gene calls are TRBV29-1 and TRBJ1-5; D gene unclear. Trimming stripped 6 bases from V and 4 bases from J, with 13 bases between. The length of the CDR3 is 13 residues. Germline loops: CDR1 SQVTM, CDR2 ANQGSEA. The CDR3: CSVSGGSNQPQHF. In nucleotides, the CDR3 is TGCAGCGTCAGTGGTGGAAGTAATCAGCCCCAGCATTTT.